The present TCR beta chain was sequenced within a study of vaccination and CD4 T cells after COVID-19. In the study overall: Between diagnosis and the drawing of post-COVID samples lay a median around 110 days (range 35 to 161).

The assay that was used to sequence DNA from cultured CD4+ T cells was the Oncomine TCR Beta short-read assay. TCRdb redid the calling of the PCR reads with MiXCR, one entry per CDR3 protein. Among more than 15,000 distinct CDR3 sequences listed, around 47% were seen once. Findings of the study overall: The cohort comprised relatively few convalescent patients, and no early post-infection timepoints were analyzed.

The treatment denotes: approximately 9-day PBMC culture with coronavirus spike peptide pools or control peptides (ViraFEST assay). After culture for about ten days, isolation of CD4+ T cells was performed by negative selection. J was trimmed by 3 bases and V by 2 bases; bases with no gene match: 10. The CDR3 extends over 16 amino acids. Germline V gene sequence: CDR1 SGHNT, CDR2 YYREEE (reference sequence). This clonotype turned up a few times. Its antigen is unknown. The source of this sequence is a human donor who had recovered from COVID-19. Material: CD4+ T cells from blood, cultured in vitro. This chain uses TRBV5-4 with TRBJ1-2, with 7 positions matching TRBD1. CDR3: CASSFYRGTLDYGYTF. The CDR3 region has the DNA TGTGCCAGCAGCTTTTACAGGGGTACGCTGGACTATGGCTACACCTTC. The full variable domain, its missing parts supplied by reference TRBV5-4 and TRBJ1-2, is ETGVTQSPTHLIKTRGQQVTLRCSSQSGHNTVSWYQQALGQGPQFIFQYYREEENGRGNFPPRFSGLQFPNYSSELNVNALELDDSALYLCASSFYRGTLDYGYTFGSGTRLTVV.